Listed here are 24 T cell receptor beta chains from one sample, sequenced in a study of breast tumors, draining lymph nodes, adjacent tissues. A single record per CDR3 protein comes from TCRdb applying MiXCR to the multiplex PCR reads. The sample records nearly 200,000 distinct CDR3 sequences, 31% being singletons. Samples came from axillary lymph nodes draining the breast cancer. What was sequenced was axillary lymph node tissue. The receptors were gathered from a female donor with breast cancer. Some clones in this sample may be carry-over from other donors' samples.

This clonotype was seen ten or more times. V is TRBV5-5 and J is TRBJ2-3, with D tentatively TRBD1 (5 bases). V was pared by 4 bases and J by 2 bases, with 17 bases between. The CDR3 loop spans 16 amino acids. Germline CDR1 and CDR2: SGHKS and YYEKEE (reference sequence). The CDR3 is CASSVGGAGPTDTQYF. DNA for the CDR3: TGTGCCAGCAGCGTGGGTGGGGCAGGACCCACAGATACGCAGTATTTT. Full variable domain (missing parts from reference TRBV5-5 and TRBJ2-3): DAGVTQSPTHLIKTRGQQVTLRCSPISGHKSVSWYQQVLGQGPQFIFQYYEKEERGRGNFPDRFSARQFPNYSSELNVNALLLGDSALYLCASSVGGAGPTDTQYFGPGTRLTVL.

This clonotype has more than one count but fewer than ten. The rearrangement joins TRBV20-1 to TRBJ2-7; the D gene is possibly TRBD2 (5 bases). Trimming took 2 bases from V and 6 from J, leaving 14 bases between them. In germline, CDR1 is DFQATT, CDR2 SNEGSKA (reference sequence). This CDR3 is 13 amino acids long. DNA for the CDR3: TGCAGTGCTAGACATCCGGGGTCCCGCGAGCAGTACTTC. It is translated as CSARHPGSREQYF.

This clonotype was counted a few times. The chain uses TRBV2 and TRBJ2-1; 7 nucleotides line up with TRBD2. CDR3 length: 13 amino acids. V lost 10 bases, J lost 8 bases, and 11 bases stayed unmatched. Germline values: CDR1 SNHLY, CDR2 FYNNEI. The CDR3 reads CAIRDYLRHEQFF. The DNA for the CDR3 is TGTGCCATCCGGGACTATCTGCGCCATGAGCAGTTCTTC.

V is TRBV30 and J is TRBJ2-3; TRBD2 matches 10 bases. The junction had 18 bases not matched to a gene; V was cut back by 4 bases and J by 2 bases. The V gene's germline CDR1 is GTSNPN and CDR2 SVGIG (reference sequence). The CDR3 contains 19 residues. The CDR3 sequence: CAWNQGILAGASSTDTQYF. The DNA for the CDR3 is TGTGCCTGGAACCAGGGGATTCTAGCGGGGGCCTCTTCCACAGATACGCAGTATTTT. Variable domain in full (rest from reference TRBV30 and TRBJ2-3): SQTIHQWPATLVQPVGSPLSLECTVEGTSNPNLYWYRQAAGRGLQLLFYSVGIGQISSEVPQNLSASRPQDRQFILSSKKLLLSDSGFYLCAWNQGILAGASSTDTQYFGPGTRLTVL.

This clonotype was recorded at least ten times. V is TRBV5-8 and J is TRBJ2-3; a possible D gene is TRBD2 (7 bases). In germline, CDR1 is SGHTS, CDR2 YDEGEE. The CDR3 sequence is 17 residues long. The V end lost 3 bases, the J end lost 2 bases, and 19 bases lay between the germline ends. The CDR3 sequence is CASSSPGRGTDTDTQYF. The CDR3 nucleotides read TGTGCCAGCAGCTCCCCGGGGAGGGGGACGGACACAGATACGCAGTATTTT.

As for this clonotype: Mismatch with germline at one junction end may stem from a read error. The chain links TRBV10-3 to TRBJ1-2; TRBD1 matches 7 bases. Germline V gives CDR1 ENHRY, CDR2 SYGVKD. This CDR3 has 11 residues. The CDR3 sequence is CASSLPRGYTF. The DNA for the CDR3 is TGTGCCAGCAGTTTGCCCAGGGGGTACACCTTC.

There are many counts of this clonotype. The rearrangement links TRBV7-3 to TRBJ2-3; D assignment may be TRBD1 or TRBD2 (6 bases each). Germline CDR1 reads SGHTA; CDR2 reads FQGTGA. The CDR3 runs 13 residues. V shed 5 bases and J shed 7 bases, with 13 bases lying between them. The CDR3 is CASSPSGAYTQYF. The DNA for the CDR3 is TGTGCCAGCAGCCCATCGGGGGCGTATACGCAGTATTTT.

V is TRBV6-6 and J is TRBJ1-1, with D unresolved. With 5 bases removed from V and 5 bases from J, the gap between germline ends came to 18 bases. Germline CDR1 is MNHNY and CDR2 is SVGAGI (reference sequence). The CDR3 spans 15 residues. CDR3 loop: CASSPPTISITEAFF. CDR3 nucleotides: TGTGCCAGCAGTCCCCCCACGATTAGCATAACTGAAGCTTTCTTT.

This clonotype was counted many times. V gene TRBV18 combines with J gene TRBJ1-5; TRBD1 matches at 9 bases. The CDR3 has 15 residues. In germline, CDR1 is KGHSH, CDR2 LQKENI. Trimming at V came to 3 bases and at J to 6 bases, leaving 6 bases not matched to a gene. The DNA of the CDR3 is TGTGCCAGCTCACCCGACGGGACAGGGCTTCAGCCCCAGCATTTT. Protein: CASSPDGTGLQPQHF.

The chain employs TRBV7-9 and TRBJ1-2, with 9 bases identical to TRBD1. Germline V lookup: CDR1 SEHNR, CDR2 FQNEAQ (reference sequence). This CDR3 region has 17 residues. Trimming cost V 1 base and J 5 bases; bases outside gene matches: 11. The CDR3 sequence is CASSLEGTGTSPYGYTF. The CDR3 region has the DNA TGTGCCAGCAGCTTAGAAGGGACAGGGACTTCCCCTTATGGCTACACCTTC.

This clonotype has a handful of counts. This clone may be a read error of a much larger clone one base away. This chain links TRBV7-9 with TRBJ2-2, with D possibly TRBD2 on 6 matching bases. Germline-derived CDR1 and CDR2 are SEHNR and FQNEAQ (reference sequence). The CDR3 totals 20 residues. V lost 3 bases, J lost 8 bases, and 31 bases lay in between. The CDR3 nucleotides read TGTGCCAGCAGCTTCGTTAACCAGGCCCTCGGGAGCGGGCGTAGGGGGGAGCTGTTTTTT. Translating it yields CASSFVNQALGSGRRGELFF.

This chain connects TRBV3-1 to TRBJ1-2, with D perhaps matching TRBD1 (6 bases). This CDR3 region has 14 residues. V was cut by 5 bases and J by 8 bases, with 18 bases left in between. The germline gives CDR1 LGHDT, CDR2 YNNKEL (reference sequence). This CDR3 reads CASSVEGQLGGYTF. The CDR3 coding sequence is TGTGCCAGCAGCGTAGAAGGACAGCTGGGGGGCTACACCTTC.

This clonotype was detected ten times or more. The rearrangement uses TRBV20-1 and TRBJ2-7; 8 bases map to TRBD1. Germline assignment: CDR1 DFQATT and CDR2 SNEGSKA (reference sequence). After removal of 6 bases from V and 4 bases from J, the junction contained 8 bases not matched to a gene. The CDR3 sequence is 13 residues long. The CDR3 DNA follows: TGCAGTGCCCCAGGACAGGGAGGATACGAGCAGTACTTC. Protein sequence: CSAPGQGGYEQYF.

A remark on this clonotype: One junction end disagrees with the germline gene, perhaps due to a read error. The rearrangement joins TRBV7-2 to TRBJ1-2; D is ambiguous. Germline CDR1 and CDR2: SGHTA and FQGNSA. The length of the CDR3 is 14 residues. CDR3 protein: CASSLEGLFYGHTF. The CDR3 bases are TGTGCCAGCAGCTTAGAAGGCCTTTTCTATGGCCACACCTTC.

This clonotype was observed many times. The V and J genes are TRBV5-1 and TRBJ2-4; TRBD1 matches at 9 bases. The CDR3 is made up of 16 amino acids. CDR1 is SGHRS and CDR2 is YFSETQ in the germline V gene. The J segment lost 3 bases and the V segment lost 3 bases, leaving 7 bases of the junction unmatched. The CDR3 loop is CASSSYRGPGKNIQYF. In DNA form, the CDR3 reads TGCGCCAGCAGCTCATACAGGGGGCCGGGCAAAAACATTCAGTACTTC.

Ten or more counts support this clonotype. The J gene is TRBJ2-7, the V gene TRBV29-1, with D unresolved. In germline, CDR1 is SQVTM, CDR2 ANQGSEA. Trimming stripped 6 bases from V and 3 bases from J, with 9 bases between. CDR3 length equals 11 residues. CDR3 nucleotides: TGCAGCGTGAGAGCCGACTACGAGCAGTACTTC. It yields the protein CSVRADYEQYF.

The sample holds many counts of this clonotype. The V and J genes are TRBV24-1 and TRBJ1-2; no firm D call. CDR3 length: 14 amino acids. The germline CDR1 and CDR2 sequences are KGHDR and SFDVKD. V dropped 3 bases and J dropped 2 bases, with 9 bases sitting between them. The chain's CDR3 is CATSDPSTNYGYTF. The DNA for the CDR3 is TGTGCCACCAGTGATCCCTCCACGAACTATGGCTACACCTTC.

There are many counts of this clonotype. V is TRBV6-1 and J is TRBJ1-2; D perhaps matches TRBD1 (5 bases). Germline-derived CDR1 and CDR2 are MNHNS and SASEGT. This CDR3 is 12 amino acids long. V shed 10 bases and J shed 4 bases, with 13 bases lying between them. The CDR3 is CAIKRDSYGYTF. In nucleotides, the CDR3 is TGTGCCATCAAGAGGGACTCCTATGGCTACACCTTC.

This clonotype was seen at least ten times. This sequence joins TRBV20-1 and TRBJ2-5; no clear D gene. The CDR3 spans 14 residues. Germline V CDR1 and CDR2: DFQATT, SNEGSKA (reference sequence). Deletions cut 3 bases from V and 3 bases from J, with 14 bases between. The DNA of the CDR3 is TGCAGTGCTAGGGCACAGAGAAACAAAGAGACCCAGTACTTC. Encoded protein: CSARAQRNKETQYF.

This clonotype was recorded at least ten times. CDR3 residues: CASSEVGTANEKLFF. The DNA for the CDR3 is TGTGCCAGCAGTGAAGTGGGGACAGCTAATGAAAAACTGTTTTTT. V is TRBV2 and J is TRBJ1-4; TRBD1 matches 7 bases. Trimming at V came to 1 base and at J to 3 bases, leaving 2 bases not matched to a gene. The CDR3 spans 15 residues. CDR1 and CDR2 (germline): SNHLY, FYNNEI.

Ten or more counts support this clonotype. V and J are TRBV19 and TRBJ2-3; D is unclear. The CDR3 runs 15 residues. Germline loops: CDR1 LNHDA, CDR2 SQIVND (reference sequence). Trimming pared 3 bases from V and 3 bases from J, leaving 13 bases between. This chain's CDR3 is CASSMAGRATDTQYF. The CDR3 DNA reads TGTGCCAGTAGTATGGCCGGTCGAGCAACAGATACGCAGTATTTT. The full variable domain, its missing parts supplied by reference TRBV19 and TRBJ2-3, is DGGITQSPKYLFRKEGQNVTLSCEQNLNHDAMYWYRQDPGQGLRLIYYSQIVNDFQKGDIAEGYSVSREKKESFPLTVTSAQKNPTAFYLCASSMAGRATDTQYFGPGTRLTVL.

This chain joins TRBV5-1 and TRBJ1-1; 9 bases fit TRBD1. In germline, CDR1 is SGHRS, CDR2 YFSETQ. The CDR3 has 14 residues. After removal of 4 bases from V and 5 bases from J, the junction contained 6 bases not matched to a gene. Here the CDR3 reads CASSRTGENTEAFF. The CDR3 DNA is TGCGCCAGCAGCCGGACAGGGGAAAATACTGAAGCTTTCTTT.

This clonotype was seen ten or more times. In DNA form, the CDR3 reads TGCGCCAGCAGCCAAGAAGGGGGTGGGTTTAGCACAGATACGCAGTATTTT. This sequence encodes CASSQEGGGFSTDTQYF. V is TRBV4-1 and J is TRBJ2-3; the D gene is possibly TRBD1 (6 bases). CDR3 length: 17 amino acids. The V gene lost 0 bases and the J gene lost 0 bases, with 13 bases spanning the gap. CDR1 MGHRA and CDR2 YSYEKL come from the germline V gene.

V usage is TRBV29-1 and J usage is TRBJ1-4; tentatively, D is TRBD1 (5 bases). With 5 bases removed from V and 10 bases from J, the gap between germline ends came to 17 bases. The CDR3 contains 13 residues. Germline V CDR1 and CDR2: SQVTM, ANQGSEA. Here the CDR3 DNA reads TGCAGCGTTCGGGCCACGCAGGGACTAAAACTGTTTTTT. Its translation: CSVRATQGLKLFF.